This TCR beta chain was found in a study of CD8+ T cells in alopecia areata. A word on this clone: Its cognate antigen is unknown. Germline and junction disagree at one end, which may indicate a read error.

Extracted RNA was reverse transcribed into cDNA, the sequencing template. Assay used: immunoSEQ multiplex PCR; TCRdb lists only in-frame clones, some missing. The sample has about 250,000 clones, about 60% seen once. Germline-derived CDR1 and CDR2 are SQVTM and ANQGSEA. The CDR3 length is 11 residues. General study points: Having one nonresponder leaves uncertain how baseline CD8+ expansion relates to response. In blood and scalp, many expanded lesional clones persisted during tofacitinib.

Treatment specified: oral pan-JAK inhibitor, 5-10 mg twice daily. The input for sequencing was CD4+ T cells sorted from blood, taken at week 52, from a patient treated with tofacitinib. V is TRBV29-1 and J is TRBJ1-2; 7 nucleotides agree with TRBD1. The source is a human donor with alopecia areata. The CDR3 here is CSVEYLTGLHF. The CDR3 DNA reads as TGCAGCGTTGAATATTTGACAGGGCTCCACTTC.